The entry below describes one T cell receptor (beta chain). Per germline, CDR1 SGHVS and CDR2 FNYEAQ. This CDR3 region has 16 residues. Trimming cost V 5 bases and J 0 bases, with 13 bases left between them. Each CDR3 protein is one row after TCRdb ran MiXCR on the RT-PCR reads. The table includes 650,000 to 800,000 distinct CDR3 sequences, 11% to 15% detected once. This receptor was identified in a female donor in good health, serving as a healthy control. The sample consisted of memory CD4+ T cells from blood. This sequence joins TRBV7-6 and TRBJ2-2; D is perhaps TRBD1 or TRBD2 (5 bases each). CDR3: CASSTTGASNTGELFF. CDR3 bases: TGTGCCAGCAGCACCACCGGGGCCTCGAACACCGGGGAGCTGTTTTTT.